This T cell receptor beta chain was profiled in a study of pediatric ulcerative colitis. Clones were read by immunoSEQ multiplex PCR, and TCRdb kept only the in-frame ones, dropping some. This sample has under 70,000 clones; over 70% occur once, and the top ten carry approximately 1.5%. The V segment lost 5 bases and the J segment 12 bases; nucleotides outside the gene matches: 9. Germline CDR1 LNHDA, CDR2 SQIVND (reference sequence). There are 13 residues in the CDR3. The table lists this clone with a few counts. The sample consisted of blood. The gene calls are TRBV19 and TRBJ1-1; 10 bases fit TRBD1. This sequence was found in a boy between 10 and 17 years old who was a control in a study of pediatric ulcerative colitis. CDR3 bases: TGTGCCAGTAGTTTTCAGGACAGGGGGTATTCTTTCTTT. Translation gives CASSFQDRGYSFF.